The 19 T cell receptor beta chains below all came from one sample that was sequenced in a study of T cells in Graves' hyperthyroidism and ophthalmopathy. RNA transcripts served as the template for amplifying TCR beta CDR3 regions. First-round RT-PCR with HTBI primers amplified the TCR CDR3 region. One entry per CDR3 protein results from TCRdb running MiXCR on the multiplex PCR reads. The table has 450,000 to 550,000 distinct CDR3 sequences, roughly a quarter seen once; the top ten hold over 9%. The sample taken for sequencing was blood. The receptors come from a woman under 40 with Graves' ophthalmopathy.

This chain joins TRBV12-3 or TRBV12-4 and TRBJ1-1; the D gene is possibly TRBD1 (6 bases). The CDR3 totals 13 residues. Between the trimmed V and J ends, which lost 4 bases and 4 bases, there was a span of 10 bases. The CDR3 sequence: CASSYRVGTEAFF. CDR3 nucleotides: TGTGCCAGCAGTTACAGGGTCGGCACTGAAGCTTTCTTT.

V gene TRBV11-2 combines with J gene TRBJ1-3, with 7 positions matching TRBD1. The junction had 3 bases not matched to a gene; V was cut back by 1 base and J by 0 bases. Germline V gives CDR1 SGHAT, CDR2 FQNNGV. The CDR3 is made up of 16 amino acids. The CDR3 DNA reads TGTGCCAGCAGCTTAGTAGGACAGGCCTCTGGAAACACCATATATTTT. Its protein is CASSLVGQASGNTIYF.

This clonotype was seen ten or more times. The CDR3 is CASSYSRGFRYEQYF. Written as DNA, the CDR3 is TGTGCCAGCAGTTACTCGAGAGGCTTTCGTTACGAGCAGTACTTC. The genes are TRBV6-5 and TRBJ2-7; no clear D. Deletions cut 0 bases from V and 4 bases from J, with 13 bases between. This CDR3 contains 15 residues. Per germline, CDR1 MNHEY and CDR2 SVGAGI.

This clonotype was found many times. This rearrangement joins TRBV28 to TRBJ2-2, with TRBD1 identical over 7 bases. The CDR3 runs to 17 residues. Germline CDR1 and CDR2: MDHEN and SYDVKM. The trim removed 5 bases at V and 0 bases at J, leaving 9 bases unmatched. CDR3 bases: TGTGCCAGCAGTCCACTGACAGGGTTCTCGAACACCGGGGAGCTGTTTTTT. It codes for CASSPLTGFSNTGELFF. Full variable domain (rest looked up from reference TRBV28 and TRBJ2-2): DVKVTQSSRYLVKRTGEKVFLECVQDMDHENMFWYRQDPGLGLRLIYFSYDVKMKEKGDIPEGYSVSREKKERFSLILESASTNQTSMYLCASSPLTGFSNTGELFFGEGSRLTVL.

The CDR3 spells CASSYPAGVHFASYEQYF. CDR3 bases: TGTGCCAGCAGTTACCCAGCGGGAGTGCACTTCGCTTCCTACGAGCAGTACTTC. The chain combines TRBV28 with TRBJ2-7, with 8 positions matching TRBD2. CDR1 and CDR2 from the germline V gene are MDHEN and SYDVKM. The CDR3 consists of 18 residues. V trimming: 4 bases; J trimming: 1 base; junction bases outside the gene matches: 15.

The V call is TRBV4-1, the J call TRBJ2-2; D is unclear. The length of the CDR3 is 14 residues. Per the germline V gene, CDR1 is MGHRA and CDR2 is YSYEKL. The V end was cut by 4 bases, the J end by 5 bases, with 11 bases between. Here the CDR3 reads CASSPPWVTGELFF. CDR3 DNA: TGCGCCAGCAGCCCCCCTTGGGTTACCGGGGAGCTGTTTTTT.

This chain's CDR3 is CASRPGLALQETQYF. In DNA, the CDR3 is TGTGCCAGCAGACCGGGACTAGCGCTACAAGAGACCCAGTACTTC. This chain links TRBV6-1 with TRBJ2-5, with 10 nucleotides matching TRBD2. This CDR3 region has 15 residues. V lost 6 bases and J lost 2; bases outside the gene matches: 6. The germline gives CDR1 MNHNS, CDR2 SASEGT.

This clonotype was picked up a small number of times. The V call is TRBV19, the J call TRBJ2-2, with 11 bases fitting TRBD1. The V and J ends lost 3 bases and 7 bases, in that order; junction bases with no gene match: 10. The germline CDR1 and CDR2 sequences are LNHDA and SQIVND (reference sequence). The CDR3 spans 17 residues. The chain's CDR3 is CASSIGQGAVPFGELFF. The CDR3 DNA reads TGTGCCAGTAGTATTGGACAGGGGGCGGTTCCGTTCGGGGAGCTGTTTTTT.

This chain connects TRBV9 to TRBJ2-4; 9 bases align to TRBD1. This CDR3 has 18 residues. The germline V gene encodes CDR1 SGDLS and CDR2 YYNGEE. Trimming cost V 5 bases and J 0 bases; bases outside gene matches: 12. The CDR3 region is CASSLSSGTGLAKNIQYF. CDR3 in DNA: TGTGCCAGCAGTTTATCCTCCGGGACAGGGCTAGCCAAAAACATTCAGTACTTC. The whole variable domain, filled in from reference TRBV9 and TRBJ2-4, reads DSGVTQTPKHLITATGQRVTLRCSPRSGDLSVYWYQQSLDQGLQFLIQYYNGEERAKGNILERFSAQQFPDLHSELNLSSLELGDSALYFCASSLSSGTGLAKNIQYFGAGTRLSVL.

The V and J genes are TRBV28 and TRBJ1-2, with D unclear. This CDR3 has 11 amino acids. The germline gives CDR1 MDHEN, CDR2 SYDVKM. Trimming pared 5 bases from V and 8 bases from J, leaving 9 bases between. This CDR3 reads CASSGEWGYTF. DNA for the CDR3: TGTGCCAGCAGTGGGGAGTGGGGCTACACCTTC.

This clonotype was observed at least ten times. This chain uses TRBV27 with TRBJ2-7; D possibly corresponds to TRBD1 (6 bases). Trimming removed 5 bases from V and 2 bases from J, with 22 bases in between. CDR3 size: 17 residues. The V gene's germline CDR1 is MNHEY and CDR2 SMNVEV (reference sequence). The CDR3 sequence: CASSTPSVARGPYEQYF. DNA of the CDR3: TGTGCCAGCAGTACTCCCTCCGTTGCCAGGGGACCCTACGAGCAGTACTTC.

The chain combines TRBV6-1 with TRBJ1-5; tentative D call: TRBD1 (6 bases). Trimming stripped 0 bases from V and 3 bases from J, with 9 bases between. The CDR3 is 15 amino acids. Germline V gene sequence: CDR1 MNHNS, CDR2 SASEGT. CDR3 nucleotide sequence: TGTGCCAGCAGTGAAGCGAACAGGGTCAATCAGCCCCAGCATTTT. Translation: CASSEANRVNQPQHF.

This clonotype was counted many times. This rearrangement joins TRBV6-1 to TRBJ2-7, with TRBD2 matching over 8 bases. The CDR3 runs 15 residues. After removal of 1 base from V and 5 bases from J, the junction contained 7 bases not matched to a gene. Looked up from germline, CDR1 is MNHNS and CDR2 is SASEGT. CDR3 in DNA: TGTGCCAGCAGTGAAGAAGCGGGGGCCCCCCACGAGCAGTACTTC. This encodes CASSEEAGAPHEQYF.

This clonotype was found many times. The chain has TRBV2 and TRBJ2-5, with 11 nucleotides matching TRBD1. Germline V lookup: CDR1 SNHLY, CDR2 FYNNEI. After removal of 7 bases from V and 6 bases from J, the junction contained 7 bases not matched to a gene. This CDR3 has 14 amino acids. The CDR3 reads CASIGQGAVKTQYF. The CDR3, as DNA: TGTGCCAGCATTGGACAGGGGGCGGTGAAGACCCAGTACTTC.

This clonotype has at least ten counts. In DNA form, the CDR3 reads TGCAGCGTTGAAACGAGTGGACAATCATGGGCTTTCTTT. This encodes CSVETSGQSWAFF. V gene TRBV29-1 combines with J gene TRBJ1-1; D is possibly TRBD1 (5 bases). Trimming shortened V by 2 bases and J by 11 bases, and 18 bases separated the two germline ends. This CDR3 has 13 amino acids. Germline CDR1 and CDR2: SQVTM and ANQGSEA.

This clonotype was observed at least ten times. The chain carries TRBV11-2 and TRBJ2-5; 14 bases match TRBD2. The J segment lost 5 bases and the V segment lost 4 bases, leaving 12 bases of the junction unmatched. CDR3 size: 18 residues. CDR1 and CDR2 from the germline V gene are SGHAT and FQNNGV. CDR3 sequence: CASSSQATSGGARETQYF. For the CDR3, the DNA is TGTGCCAGCAGCTCCCAGGCGACTAGCGGGGGGGCCAGGGAGACCCAGTACTTC.

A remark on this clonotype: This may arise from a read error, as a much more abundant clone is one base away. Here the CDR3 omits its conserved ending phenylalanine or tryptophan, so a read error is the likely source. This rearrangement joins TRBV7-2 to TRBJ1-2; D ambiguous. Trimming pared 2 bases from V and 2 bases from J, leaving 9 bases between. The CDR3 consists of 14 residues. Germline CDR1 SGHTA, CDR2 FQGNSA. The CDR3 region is CASSLMTLNYGYTV. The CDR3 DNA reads TGTGCCAGCAGCTTAATGACCTTGAACTATGGCTACACCGTC.

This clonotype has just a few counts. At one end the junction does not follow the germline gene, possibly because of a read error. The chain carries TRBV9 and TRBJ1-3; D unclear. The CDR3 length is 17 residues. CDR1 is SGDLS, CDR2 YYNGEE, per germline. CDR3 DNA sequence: TGTGCCAGCAGCCCTGAGACACTCGGCGGGTCTGTAAACACCATATATTTT. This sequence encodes CASSPETLGGSVNTIYF.

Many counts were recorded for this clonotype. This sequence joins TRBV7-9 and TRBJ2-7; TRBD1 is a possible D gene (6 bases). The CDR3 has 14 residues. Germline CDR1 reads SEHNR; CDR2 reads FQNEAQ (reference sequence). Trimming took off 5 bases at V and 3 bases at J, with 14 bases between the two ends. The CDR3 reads CASSPWGHIYEQYF. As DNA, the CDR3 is TGTGCCAGCAGCCCCTGGGGACACATCTACGAGCAGTACTTC.